A single T cell receptor beta chain is shown here with its context. Its cognate antigen is unknown. The data derive from a study of graft-versus-host responses after intestinal transplantation. Sequenced by immunoSEQ multiplex PCR; TCRdb stores in-frame clones only, minus some. The repertoire holds around 84,000 clones, with over 80% as singletons. Source: unstimulated CD8+ T cells sorted from spleen or lymph node cells, taken before intestinal transplant. This receptor was taken from a human donor who received an intestinal transplant.

The chain's CDR3 is CASSLNWQRYTEAFF. As DNA, the CDR3 is TGTGCCAGCAGTTTAAATTGGCAGCGGTACACTGAAGCTTTCTTT. J is TRBJ1-1 and V is TRBV28, with no clear D. With 2 bases removed from V and 3 bases from J, the gap between germline ends came to 13 bases. The CDR3 has 15 amino acids. Per germline, CDR1 MDHEN and CDR2 SYDVKM.